The 30 T cell receptor beta chains below were found in one sample sequenced in a study of blood T cell repertoires in COVID-19. Measured with immunoSEQ multiplex PCR; TCRdb has only the in-frame clones, and not every one. This sample has 350,000 or so clones; roughly 89% occur once, and the top ten carry 3.9%. Sequencing used peripheral blood. The receptor set was obtained from a woman in her sixties or seventies with COVID-19, enrolled during active disease.

This clone was recorded a few times. The rearrangement joins TRBV15 to TRBJ1-2; no reliable D call. V lost 5 bases to trimming and J lost 4 bases, with 11 bases between them. This CDR3 is built from 13 residues. The germline V gene encodes CDR1 LNHNV and CDR2 YYDKDF (reference sequence). The CDR3 nucleotides are TGTGCCACCAGCGCGGGTGAGGGCTATGGCTACACCTTC. Protein product: CATSAGEGYGYTF.

This sequence joins TRBV7-9 and TRBJ2-5; 9 nucleotides agree with TRBD2. The CDR3 length is 15 residues. Germline loops: CDR1 SEHNR, CDR2 FQNEAQ (reference sequence). The trim removed 5 bases at V and 5 bases at J, leaving 9 bases unmatched. The CDR3 sequence is CASSTTRGGVETQYF. In nucleotides, the CDR3 is TGTGCCAGCAGCACCACGCGGGGGGGCGTGGAGACCCAGTACTTC.

V gene TRBV15 combines with J gene TRBJ1-3; D gene ambiguous. The CDR3 has 13 amino acids. CDR1 and CDR2 from the germline V gene are LNHNV and YYDKDF (reference sequence). The ends were cut back, 8 bases at V and 0 bases at J, with 8 bases in the middle. CDR3 sequence (DNA): TGTGCCACCTGCCGGGGCTCTGGAAACACCATATATTTT. Amino acids: CATCRGSGNTIYF.

Only one count was recorded for this clone. The chain links TRBV5-1 to TRBJ1-4; perhaps TRBD1 as D (5 bases). V was cut by 2 bases and J by 0 bases, with 11 bases left in between. Germline lookup yields CDR1 SGHRS and CDR2 YFSETQ. The CDR3 is 16 amino acids. The CDR3 here is CASSFTGSTTNEKLFF. The CDR3 bases are TGCGCCAGCAGCTTTACAGGCTCAACAACTAATGAAAAACTGTTTTTT.

The V call is TRBV27, the J call TRBJ1-5; D unclear. This CDR3 spans 14 amino acids. The V end was cut by 8 bases, the J end by 6 bases, with 17 bases between. Germline loops: CDR1 MNHEY, CDR2 SMNVEV (reference sequence). CDR3 residues: CASAFLRDFQPQHF. The CDR3 DNA reads TGTGCCAGCGCGTTTCTCCGAGACTTTCAGCCCCAGCATTTT.

The chain has TRBV10-1 and TRBJ1-1; TRBD1 might be the D (5 bases). The CDR3 is made up of 16 amino acids. The germline gives CDR1 WNHNN, CDR2 SYGVQD (reference sequence). V was clipped by 0 bases and J by 5 bases, with 16 bases between them. In DNA, the CDR3 is TGCGCCAGCAGTGAGTCGATCGCGGCAGGGAAAACTGAAGCTTTCTTT. Its translation: CASSESIAAGKTEAFF.

This clone was recorded only once. The genes are TRBV3-1 (or the pseudogene TRBV3-2) and TRBJ2-5; a weak D match, TRBD1 (6 bases). Germline V gives CDR1 LGHDT, CDR2 YNNKEL (reference sequence). The V gene lost 4 bases and the J gene lost 4 bases, with 13 bases spanning the gap. The CDR3 loop spans 14 amino acids. CDR3 nucleotide sequence: TGTGCCAGCAGCCCTCCAGGGGTTCGAGAGACCCAGTACTTC. Its translation: CASSPPGVRETQYF.

The rearrangement uses TRBV21-1 and TRBJ1-4; the DNA was not used to check the table's D call, TRBD1. TRBV21-1 is a recognized pseudogene. This CDR3 has 15 amino acids. The CDR3 region has the DNA TGTGCCAGCAGCAACTCCGGGACAGGGAGGGAAAAACTGTTTTTT. Protein sequence: CASSNSGTGREKLFF.

The rearrangement uses TRBV5-6 and TRBJ1-2, with D tentatively TRBD1 (5 bases). Trimming stripped 1 base from V and 3 bases from J, with 13 bases between. The CDR3 spans 15 residues. Germline V lookup: CDR1 SGHDT, CDR2 YYEEEE. CDR3 loop: CASSLLRRVDYGYTF. The CDR3 region has the DNA TGTGCCAGCAGCTTGCTCCGCAGGGTAGACTATGGCTACACCTTC.

V and J are TRBV11-1 and TRBJ2-5; D possibly corresponds to TRBD1 (6 bases). The V gene lost 5 bases and the J gene lost 4 bases, with 11 bases spanning the gap. The germline V gene encodes CDR1 SGHAT and CDR2 FQDESV (reference sequence). CDR3 length: 13 residues. DNA of the CDR3: TGTGCCAGCAGCAGGGGGACCCCAGAGACCCAGTACTTC. It encodes CASSRGTPETQYF.

The chain recombines TRBV28 with TRBJ1-2; 8 positions agree with TRBD1. J lost 8 bases, V lost 6 bases, and 2 bases had no gene match. Germline CDR1 and CDR2: MDHEN and SYDVKM. CDR3 length equals 11 residues. Here the CDR3 reads CASRTGVGYTF. In nucleotides, the CDR3 is TGTGCCAGCAGGACAGGGGTGGGCTACACCTTC.

This rearrangement joins TRBV9 to TRBJ1-4; D might be TRBD1 (6 bases). Deletions cut 4 bases from V and 7 bases from J, with 23 bases between. In germline, CDR1 is SGDLS, CDR2 YYNGEE. The CDR3 totals 17 residues. The CDR3 region has the DNA TGTGCCAGCAGCACCCGCTCCTTGGACAGCAACCGTGAAAAACTGTTTTTT. It is translated as CASSTRSLDSNREKLFF.

The genes are TRBV6-5 and TRBJ1-6, with a weak D call TRBD1 (5 bases). The V and J ends lost 2 bases and 6 bases respectively, with 8 bases between them. CDR3 size: 14 residues. Germline assignment: CDR1 MNHEY and CDR2 SVGAGI. CDR3 loop: CASSYVGGNSPLHF. For the CDR3, the DNA is TGTGCCAGCAGTTACGTCGGGGGTAATTCACCCCTCCACTTT.

This clone was counted a single time. The CDR3 nucleotides read TGTGCCAGCAGCCTAATGAGGACAGCGGATACGCAGTATTTT. Amino acid sequence: CASSLMRTADTQYF. This sequence joins TRBV7-3 and TRBJ2-3, with TRBD1 as a possible D gene (6 bases). Germline V gene sequence: CDR1 SGHTA, CDR2 FQGTGA. This CDR3 contains 14 residues. Trimming pared 5 bases from V and 6 bases from J, leaving 15 bases between.

This sequence joins TRBV5-1 and TRBJ2-7, with 9 bases matching TRBD1. Trimming removed 4 bases from V and 6 bases from J; junction bases left unmatched: 8. This CDR3 region has 14 residues. Germline V gene sequence: CDR1 SGHRS, CDR2 YFSETQ. CDR3 sequence: CASSDRDREREQYF. The CDR3 DNA is TGCGCCAGCAGCGACCGGGACAGGGAACGCGAGCAGTACTTC.

The gene calls are TRBV4-2 and TRBJ1-2; a possible D gene is TRBD1 (5 bases). V dropped 7 bases and J dropped 2 bases, with 11 bases sitting between them. The CDR3 totals 13 residues. The germline V gene encodes CDR1 LGHNA and CDR2 YNFKEQ. The CDR3 here is CASNDSPNYGYTF. Here the CDR3 DNA reads TGTGCCAGCAACGACAGCCCCAACTATGGCTACACCTTC.

The V and J genes are TRBV5-1 and TRBJ1-5, with D perhaps matching TRBD1 (6 bases). Germline CDR1 SGHRS, CDR2 YFSETQ. The CDR3 loop spans 16 amino acids. Between the trimmed V and J ends, which lost 0 bases and 2 bases, there was a span of 12 bases. The DNA of the CDR3 is TGCGCCAGCAGCTTGGACGGGGGGCTCGGCAATCAGCCCCAGCATTTT. Its translation: CASSLDGGLGNQPQHF.

This sequence joins TRBV6-5 and TRBJ1-1, with a weak D call TRBD1 (6 bases). Trimming removed 4 bases at V and 7 bases at J, with 22 bases between. The germline gives CDR1 MNHEY, CDR2 SVGAGI. The CDR3 covers 16 residues. CDR3 in DNA: TGTGCCAGCAGTTCACTACTCCAGGGGTGGAAGGTTGAAGCTTTCTTT. Protein sequence: CASSSLLQGWKVEAFF.

The chain joins TRBV18 to TRBJ1-3, with D possibly being TRBD1 (5 bases). The CDR3 extends over 16 amino acids. V dropped 4 bases and J dropped 0 bases, with 13 bases sitting between them. CDR1 KGHSH and CDR2 LQKENI come from the germline V gene. CDR3 loop: CASSLGTPLSGNTIYF. DNA of the CDR3: TGTGCCAGCTCACTCGGGACTCCGCTCTCTGGAAACACCATATATTTT.

This chain connects TRBV6-5 to TRBJ2-4, with 7 bases lining up with TRBD1. The CDR3 has 15 residues. Germline-derived CDR1 and CDR2 are MNHEY and SVGAGI. V dropped 5 bases and J dropped 0; count of bases not matched to a gene: 4. CDR3: CASSHRGLAKNIQYF. In nucleotides, the CDR3 is TGTGCCAGCAGTCACAGGGGTCTAGCCAAAAACATTCAGTACTTC.

The rearrangement joins TRBV6-1 to TRBJ1-1, with 8 bases matching TRBD1. Germline lookup yields CDR1 MNHNS and CDR2 SASEGT. The trim removed 3 bases at V and 4 bases at J, leaving 7 bases unmatched. This CDR3 is built from 15 residues. The CDR3 bases are TGTGCCAGCAGTGACCGGACAGGGAGGGGCACTGAAGCTTTCTTT. This encodes CASSDRTGRGTEAFF.

The chain joins TRBV4-1 to TRBJ1-4; TRBD1 aligns across 7 bases. V gave up 1 base and J gave up 0 bases; unmatched junction bases: 14. The CDR3 spans 20 residues. The germline CDR1 and CDR2 sequences are MGHRA and YSYEKL. The CDR3 coding sequence is TGCGCCAGCAGCCAAGTGAGGTACAGGGGAGGTGGGTCAACTAATGAAAAACTGTTTTTT. As protein: CASSQVRYRGGGSTNEKLFF.

This clone was recorded once. This chain uses TRBV6-6 with TRBJ1-3, with D maybe TRBD1 (6 bases). The CDR3 extends over 15 amino acids. Germline V gene data show CDR1 as MNHNY and CDR2 as SVGAGI (reference sequence). V was shortened by 7 bases and J by 0 bases, with 13 bases between the two germline ends. CDR3 region: CASNSGAASGNTIYF. CDR3 bases: TGTGCCAGCAACTCAGGGGCGGCCTCTGGAAACACCATATATTTT.

This chain connects TRBV7-2 to TRBJ2-1, with D hard to call. Germline loops: CDR1 SGHTA, CDR2 FQGNSA. V was clipped by 0 bases and J by 9 bases, with 6 bases between them. This CDR3 has 12 amino acids. The CDR3: CASSLAQIEQFF. CDR3 coding DNA: TGTGCCAGCAGCTTAGCGCAGATTGAGCAGTTCTTC.

The rearrangement links TRBV2 to TRBJ2-1; TRBD1 is a possible D gene (6 bases). The CDR3 contains 15 residues. The V gene's germline CDR1 is SNHLY and CDR2 FYNNEI. The V gene lost 4 bases and the J gene lost 8 bases, with 18 bases spanning the gap. CDR3 nucleotide sequence: TGTGCCAGCAGTGCAGATGGACAGCCTACCGATGAGCAGTTCTTC. It codes for CASSADGQPTDEQFF.

This rearrangement joins TRBV25-1 to TRBJ1-2; maybe TRBD1 (5 bases). This CDR3 is 15 amino acids long. The germline V gene encodes CDR1 MGHDK and CDR2 SYGVNS. V was trimmed by 3 bases and J by 4 bases, leaving 15 bases between them. The CDR3: CASSDRQGLGYGYTF. CDR3 nucleotides: TGTGCCAGCAGTGATAGGCAGGGCCTGGGCTATGGCTACACCTTC.

V is TRBV19 and J is TRBJ1-6; D is possibly TRBD1 (6 bases). Germline V CDR1 and CDR2: LNHDA, SQIVND (reference sequence). V lost 4 bases, J lost 0 bases, and 22 bases lay in between. The CDR3 extends over 20 amino acids. CDR3 in DNA: TGTGCCAGTAGTAGAACCGGGACAAACCTTTGGAGCTCCTATAATTCACCCCTCCACTTT. Translating gives CASSRTGTNLWSSYNSPLHF.

The V and J genes are TRBV4-1 and TRBJ1-5, with D unclear. CDR3 size: 15 residues. Germline CDR1 and CDR2: MGHRA and YSYEKL. V was cut by 3 bases and J by 0 bases, with 9 bases left in between. The CDR3 sequence: CASSHEHLSNQPQHF. CDR3 coding DNA: TGCGCCAGCAGCCATGAACATCTTAGCAATCAGCCCCAGCATTTT.

This clone was observed a handful of times. The same CDR3 is also encoded by other DNA sequences in this sample. The chain recombines TRBV5-4 with TRBJ2-5, with TRBD1 matching over 8 bases. CDR3 size: 13 residues. The V gene end was trimmed by 4 bases and the J gene end by 5 bases; junction bases not matched to a gene: 4. Germline V lookup: CDR1 SGHNT, CDR2 YYREEE (reference sequence). This chain's CDR3 is CASSLDRGETQYF. The CDR3 nucleotides read TGTGCCAGCAGCCTAGACAGGGGTGAGACCCAGTACTTC.

This clone has just a few counts. The chain combines TRBV28 with TRBJ1-1, with D possibly being TRBD1 (5 bases). Germline values: CDR1 MDHEN, CDR2 SYDVKM. This CDR3 has 16 amino acids. V lost 6 bases and J lost 5, with 22 bases in between. In DNA form, the CDR3 reads TGTGCCAGCAGGCGAACCCGGACACCCCTGGGGACTGAAGCTTTCTTT. Amino acid sequence: CASRRTRTPLGTEAFF.